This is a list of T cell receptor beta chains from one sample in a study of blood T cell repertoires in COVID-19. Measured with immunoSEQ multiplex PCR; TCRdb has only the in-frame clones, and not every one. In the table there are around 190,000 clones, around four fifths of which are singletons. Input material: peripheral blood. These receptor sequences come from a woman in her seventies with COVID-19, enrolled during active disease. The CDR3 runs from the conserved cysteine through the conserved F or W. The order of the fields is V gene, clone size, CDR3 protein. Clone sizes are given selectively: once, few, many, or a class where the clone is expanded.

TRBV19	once	CASSIRGDGPGYTF
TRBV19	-	CASSSSGGRGTGELFF
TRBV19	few	CASSIGQAPYQPQHF
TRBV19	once	CASSMASSGNTIYF
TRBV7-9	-	CASSAPPSRRRGTGELFF
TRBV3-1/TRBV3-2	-	CASSQGTSSSYEQYF
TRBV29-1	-	CSVEDPGRLHEQYF
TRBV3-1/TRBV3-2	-	CASSQEGSGQYF
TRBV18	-	CASSPTPAGQGYEQYF
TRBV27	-	CASSALTSGVYNEQFF
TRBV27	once	CASSLGTGYSPLHF
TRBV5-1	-	CASSLGQFANTGELFF
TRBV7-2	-	CASSLFSRTSGSYEQYF
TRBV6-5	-	CASALGGITDTQYF
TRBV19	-	CASSIGHRDGGNQPQHF
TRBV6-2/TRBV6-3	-	CASSQQGKGYTDTQYF
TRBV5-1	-	CASSQTGDFVLEAFF
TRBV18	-	CASSPDRGYGYTF
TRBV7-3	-	CASSLTVAGGPQF
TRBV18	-	CASSPRGEPEYF
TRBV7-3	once	CASSLSGTYQETQYF
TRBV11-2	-	CASSLALGQGDEKLFF
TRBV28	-	CASSVLNSPLHF
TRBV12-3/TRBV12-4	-	CASSLGPGDEQYF
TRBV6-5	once	CASSPRTPSGNTIYF
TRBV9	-	CASSTLGTSDYNEQFF
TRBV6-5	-	CASSRPGQANYGYTF
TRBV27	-	CASSLRGSSNQPQHF
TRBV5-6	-	CASSKGTAKGETQYF
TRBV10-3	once	CAISERTERLSYEQYF
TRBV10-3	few	CAIKGQPQTGELFF
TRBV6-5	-	CASSYRSGYEQYF
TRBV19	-	CASSRDRGRELFF
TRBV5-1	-	CASSLTGTGVGFSYNEQFF
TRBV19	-	CASSILAVAYNEQFF
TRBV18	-	CASSPSAGGDKLFF
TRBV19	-	CASSSFGSRISGNTIYF
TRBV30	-	CALRQGGVSPLHF
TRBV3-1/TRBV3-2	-	CASSQSGGATGELFF
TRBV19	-	CASHNGQGGTEAFF
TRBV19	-	CASSIDGELNTEAFF
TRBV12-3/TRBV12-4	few	CASNRQGYEQYF
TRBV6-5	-	CASYNRDRGYGYTF
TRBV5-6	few	CASSLTGTGPYEQYF
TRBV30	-	CAWSVLYEQYF
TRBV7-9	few	CASSPDFDEKLFF
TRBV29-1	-	CSVEGTGGKLFF
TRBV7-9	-	CASSPSSGGNSPLHF
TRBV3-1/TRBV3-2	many	CASSQRGPRPEQFF